Below, 10 T cell receptor beta chains from the same sample are listed, as sequenced in a study of T cells after yellow fever vaccination. TCRdb re-analysed the 5' RACE reads in MiXCR, keeping a single row per CDR3 protein. The sample lists approximately 550,000 distinct CDR3 sequences, 15% to 20% occurring once. The material was PBMCs, obtained 15 days after the yellow fever booster vaccination. These receptors came from a man aged 25 to 40 who received the YFV17D yellow fever vaccine.

This chain joins TRBV28 and TRBJ2-1; possible D gene TRBD2, 6 bases. From germline, CDR1 is MDHEN and CDR2 SYDVKM. The CDR3 is made up of 18 amino acids. V was cut by 3 bases and J by 8 bases, with 26 bases left in between. Here the CDR3 reads CASSFGPGEQAEHDEQFF. The CDR3 DNA is TGTGCCAGCAGTTTCGGTCCGGGGGAGCAGGCCGAGCACGATGAGCAGTTCTTC.

The chain is built from TRBV6-1 and TRBJ2-7; D gene ambiguous. Germline values: CDR1 MNHNS, CDR2 SASEGT. The CDR3 length is 12 residues. Trimming took 10 bases from V and 0 from J, leaving 10 bases between them. The CDR3 protein is CATIKSSYEQYF. Written as DNA, the CDR3 is TGTGCCACGATAAAAAGCTCCTACGAGCAGTACTTC.

This clonotype turned up a few times. The CDR3 loop reads CASSLKAGADTQYF. Written as DNA, the CDR3 is TGTGCCAGCAGCTTAAAGGCGGGAGCAGATACGCAGTATTTT. This chain links TRBV7-3 with TRBJ2-3; TRBD2 matches at 7 bases. From germline, CDR1 is SGHTA and CDR2 FQGTGA. V dropped 1 base and J dropped 4; count of bases not matched to a gene: 2. CDR3 length equals 14 residues.

The J gene is TRBJ2-5, the V gene TRBV7-9, with 11 bases matching TRBD2. There are 17 residues in the CDR3. With 0 bases clipped from V and 4 bases from J, the junction kept 7 bases outside the gene matches. Germline CDR1 is SEHNR and CDR2 is FQNEAQ (reference sequence). In DNA form, the CDR3 reads TGTGCCAGCAGCTTAGCGGGGACTAGCGGCCGGAGAGAGACCCAGTACTTC. Translation gives CASSLAGTSGRRETQYF.

V is TRBV13 and J is TRBJ1-6, with TRBD1 as a possible D gene (5 bases). The CDR3 contains 13 residues. V lost 3 bases and J 13 bases, leaving 13 bases between the germline ends. From germline, CDR1 is PRHDT and CDR2 FYEKMQ (reference sequence). The CDR3 is CASSFDSQIPLHF. The CDR3 coding sequence is TGTGCCAGCAGCTTCGACAGTCAAATTCCCCTCCACTTT. Full variable domain (missing parts from reference TRBV13 and TRBJ1-6): AAGVIQSPRHLIKEKRETATLKCYPIPRHDTVYWYQQGPGQDPQFLISFYEKMQSDKGSIPDRFSAQQFSDYHSELNMSSLELGDSALYFCASSFDSQIPLHFGNGTRLTVT.

The chain couples TRBV11-2 to TRBJ2-1; either TRBD1 or TRBD2 may fit D (5 bases each). CDR3 length equals 17 residues. Germline-derived CDR1 and CDR2 are SGHAT and FQNNGV. V was pared by 5 bases and J by 5 bases, with 22 bases between. DNA for the CDR3: TGTGCCAGCAGCCTTCCGGGGACGTTTAACCCTAACAATGAGCAGTTCTTC. It codes for CASSLPGTFNPNNEQFF.

The V and J genes are TRBV20-1 and TRBJ2-7; perhaps TRBD2 as D (5 bases). Germline-derived CDR1 and CDR2 are DFQATT and SNEGSKA (reference sequence). Between the trimmed V and J ends, which lost 5 bases and 5 bases, there was a span of 16 bases. The CDR3 covers 13 residues. This CDR3 is CSAPRGIRDEQYF. The CDR3 DNA follows: TGCAGTGCTCCCAGAGGGATTAGGGACGAGCAGTACTTC.

The chain carries TRBV7-6 and TRBJ2-7; D unresolved. Germline lookup yields CDR1 SGHVS and CDR2 FNYEAQ. V was cut by 5 bases and J by 7 bases, with 15 bases left in between. CDR3 length: 13 residues. The CDR3 region has the DNA TGTGCCAGCAGCGAAGGCCCCCTTGGGGAGCAGTACTTC. This codes for CASSEGPLGEQYF.

This clonotype was detected only once. The rearrangement joins TRBV6-1 to TRBJ2-5; 11 positions match TRBD1. The ends lost 5 bases at V and 7 bases at J; junction bases unmatched: 9. The CDR3 is made up of 15 amino acids. The germline V gene encodes CDR1 MNHNS and CDR2 SASEGT. The CDR3 DNA sequence: TGTGCCAGCAGTCCCCCGGGACAGGGGGGTCTGACCCAGTACTTC. Encoded protein: CASSPPGQGGLTQYF.

A few counts support this clonotype. The gene calls are TRBV2 and TRBJ2-1; possible D gene TRBD2, 6 bases. The germline CDR1 and CDR2 sequences are SNHLY and FYNNEI. This CDR3 region has 14 residues. V lost 8 bases and J 0 bases, leaving 11 bases between the germline ends. The CDR3 sequence: CASETSSSYNEQFF. The CDR3 DNA reads as TGTGCCAGCGAAACTAGCAGCTCCTACAATGAGCAGTTCTTC.